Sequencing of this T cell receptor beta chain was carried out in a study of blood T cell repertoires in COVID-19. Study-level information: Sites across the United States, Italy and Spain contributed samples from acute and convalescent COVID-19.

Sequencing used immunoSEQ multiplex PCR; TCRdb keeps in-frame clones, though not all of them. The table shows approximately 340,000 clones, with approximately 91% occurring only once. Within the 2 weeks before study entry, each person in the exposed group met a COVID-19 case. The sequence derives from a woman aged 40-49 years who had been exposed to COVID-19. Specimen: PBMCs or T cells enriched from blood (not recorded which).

CDR3 nucleotide sequence: TGTGCCAGCAGCTGGGGACAGGATGGACAAGAGACCCAGTACTTC. Translated, it gives CASSWGQDGQETQYF. This chain connects TRBV5-4 to TRBJ2-5; TRBD1 agrees at 8 bases. V lost 3 bases to trimming and J lost 2 bases; unmatched junction nucleotides: 6. Germline CDR1 is SGHNT and CDR2 is YYREEE (reference sequence). The length of the CDR3 is 15 residues.